This T cell receptor (beta chain) came from a study of technical replicates of blood from a few donors. TCRdb keeps only in-frame clones here, not all; method: immunoSEQ multiplex PCR. Counted here are about 91,000 clones, 85% to 95% occurring once; the ten biggest clones make up roughly 0.25%. With V trimmed by 0 bases and J by 3 bases, 4 bases remained unmatched. Per germline, CDR1 SGHRS and CDR2 YFSETQ. The CDR3 spans 17 residues. The sequenced sample was T cells isolated from PBMCs. This sequence originates from a human donor in good health. The chain employs TRBV5-1 and TRBJ2-3, with 13 bases fitting TRBD2. The CDR3 protein is CASSLGPLAGGTDTQYF. The DNA for the CDR3 is TGCGCCAGCAGCTTGGGACCACTAGCGGGAGGGACAGATACGCAGTATTTT. The full variable domain, completed using reference TRBV5-1 and TRBJ2-3, is KAGVTQTPRYLIKTRGQQVTLSCSPISGHRSVSWYQQTPGQGLQFLFEYFSETQRNKGNFPGRFSGRQFSNSRSEMNVSTLELGDSALYLCASSLGPLAGGTDTQYFGPGTRLTVL.